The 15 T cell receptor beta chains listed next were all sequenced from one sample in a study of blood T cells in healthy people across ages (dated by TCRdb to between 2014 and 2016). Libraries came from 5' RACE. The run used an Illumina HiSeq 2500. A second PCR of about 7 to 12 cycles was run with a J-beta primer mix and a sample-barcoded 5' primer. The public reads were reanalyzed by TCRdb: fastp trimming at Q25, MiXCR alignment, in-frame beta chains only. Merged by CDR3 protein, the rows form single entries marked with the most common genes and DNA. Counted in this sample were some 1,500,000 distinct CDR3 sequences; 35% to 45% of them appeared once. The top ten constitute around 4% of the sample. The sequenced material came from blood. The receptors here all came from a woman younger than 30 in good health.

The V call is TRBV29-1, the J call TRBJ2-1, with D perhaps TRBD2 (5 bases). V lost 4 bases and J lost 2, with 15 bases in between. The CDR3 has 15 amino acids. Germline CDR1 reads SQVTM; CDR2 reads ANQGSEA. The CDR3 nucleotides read TGCAGCGTTGGAGACGGGGAGTTTACCTACAATGAGCAGTTCTTC. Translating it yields CSVGDGEFTYNEQFF.

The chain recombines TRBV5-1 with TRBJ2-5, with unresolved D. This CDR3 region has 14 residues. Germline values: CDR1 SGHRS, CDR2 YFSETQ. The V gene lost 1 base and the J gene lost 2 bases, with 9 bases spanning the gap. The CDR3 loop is CASSLLASQETQYF. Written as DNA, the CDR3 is TGCGCCAGCAGCTTGTTAGCATCTCAAGAGACCCAGTACTTC.

The CDR3 nucleotides read TGCAGCGTCGAGACTAGCGGCTCCTACAATGAGCAGTACTTC. Protein sequence: CSVETSGSYNEQYF. The chain carries TRBV29-1 and TRBJ2-1, with TRBD2 identical over 9 bases. The end of the DNA fits TRBJ2-7 better, so the J call may be wrong. CDR3 length: 14 amino acids. In germline, CDR1 is SQVTM, CDR2 ANQGSEA.

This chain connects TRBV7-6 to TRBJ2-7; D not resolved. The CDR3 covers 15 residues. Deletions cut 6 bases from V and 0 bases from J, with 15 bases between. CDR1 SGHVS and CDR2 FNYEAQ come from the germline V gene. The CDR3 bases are TGTGCCAGCAGACCTGACACAGATCCCTCCTACGAGCAGTACTTC. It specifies CASRPDTDPSYEQYF. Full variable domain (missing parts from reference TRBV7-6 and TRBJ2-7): GAGVSQSPRYKVTKRGQDVALRCDPISGHVSLYWYRQALGQGPEFLTYFNYEAQQDKSGLPNDRFSAERPEGSISTLTIQRTEQRDSAMYRCASRPDTDPSYEQYFGPGTRLTVT.

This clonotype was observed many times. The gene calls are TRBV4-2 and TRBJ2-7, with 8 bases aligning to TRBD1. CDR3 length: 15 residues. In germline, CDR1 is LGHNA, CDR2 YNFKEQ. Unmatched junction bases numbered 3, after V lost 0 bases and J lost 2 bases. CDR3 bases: TGTGCCAGCAGCCAAGAAAGGACAGGGACCTACGAGCAGTACTTC. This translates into CASSQERTGTYEQYF.

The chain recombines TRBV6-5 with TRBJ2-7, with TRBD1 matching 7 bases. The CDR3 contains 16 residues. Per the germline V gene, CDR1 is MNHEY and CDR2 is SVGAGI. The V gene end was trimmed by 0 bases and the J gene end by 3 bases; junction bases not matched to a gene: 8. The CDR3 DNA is TGTGCCAGCAGTTACTCCAACAGGGGCGGATTCTACGAGCAGTACTTC. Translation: CASSYSNRGGFYEQYF.

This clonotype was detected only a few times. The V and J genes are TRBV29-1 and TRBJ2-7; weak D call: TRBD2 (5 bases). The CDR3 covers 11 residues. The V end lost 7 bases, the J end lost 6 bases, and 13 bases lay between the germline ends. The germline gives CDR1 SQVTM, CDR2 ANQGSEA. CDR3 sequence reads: CSGRLGGEQYF. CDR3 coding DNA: TGCAGCGGTCGTTTAGGAGGCGAGCAGTACTTC.

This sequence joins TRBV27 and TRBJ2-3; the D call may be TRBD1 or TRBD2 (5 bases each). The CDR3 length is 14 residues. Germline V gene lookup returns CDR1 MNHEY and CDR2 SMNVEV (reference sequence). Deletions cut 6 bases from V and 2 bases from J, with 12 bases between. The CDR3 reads CASRRDGTTDTQYF. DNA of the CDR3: TGTGCCAGCAGAAGGGACGGAACCACAGATACGCAGTATTTT.

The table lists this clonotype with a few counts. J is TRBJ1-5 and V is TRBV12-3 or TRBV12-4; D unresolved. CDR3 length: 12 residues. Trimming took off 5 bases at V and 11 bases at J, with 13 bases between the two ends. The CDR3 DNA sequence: TGTGCCAGCAGTAAAACCGGTGGGGCCCAGCATTTT. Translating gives CASSKTGGAQHF.

CDR3 residues: CASSSGTYSYNEQYF. The DNA of the CDR3 is TGTGCCAGCAGTTCAGGGACGTACTCCTACAATGAGCAGTACTTC. V and J are TRBV27 and TRBJ2-1, with D tentatively TRBD1 or TRBD2 (5 bases each). The DNA matches TRBJ2-7 better at its end, which makes the J call doubtful. CDR1 is MNHEY, CDR2 SMNVEV, per germline (reference sequence). The CDR3 is made up of 15 amino acids.

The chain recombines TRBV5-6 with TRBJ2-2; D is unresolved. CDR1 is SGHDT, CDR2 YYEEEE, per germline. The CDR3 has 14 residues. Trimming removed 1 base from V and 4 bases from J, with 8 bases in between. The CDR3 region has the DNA TGTGCCAGCAGCTTGTCGGCTTCCACCGGGGAGCTGTTTTTT. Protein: CASSLSASTGELFF. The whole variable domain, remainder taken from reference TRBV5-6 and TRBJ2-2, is DAGVTQSPTHLIKTRGQQVTLRCSPKSGHDTVSWYQQALGQGPQFIFQYYEEEERQRGNFPDRFSGHQFPNYSSELNVNALLLGDSALYLCASSLSASTGELFFGEGSRLTVL.

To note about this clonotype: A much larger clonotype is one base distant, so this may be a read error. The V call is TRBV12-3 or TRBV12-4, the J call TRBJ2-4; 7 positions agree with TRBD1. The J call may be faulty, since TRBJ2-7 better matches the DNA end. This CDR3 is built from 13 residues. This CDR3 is CASRLTGSNEQYF. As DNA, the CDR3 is TGTGCCAGCAGACTGACAGGGTCCAACGAGCAGTACTTC.

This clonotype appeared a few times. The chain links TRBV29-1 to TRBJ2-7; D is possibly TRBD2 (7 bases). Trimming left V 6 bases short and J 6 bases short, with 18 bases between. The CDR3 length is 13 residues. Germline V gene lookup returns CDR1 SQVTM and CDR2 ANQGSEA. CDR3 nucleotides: TGCAGCGTGGGGGAGGGGGGCATTGGCGAGCAGTACTTC. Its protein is CSVGEGGIGEQYF.

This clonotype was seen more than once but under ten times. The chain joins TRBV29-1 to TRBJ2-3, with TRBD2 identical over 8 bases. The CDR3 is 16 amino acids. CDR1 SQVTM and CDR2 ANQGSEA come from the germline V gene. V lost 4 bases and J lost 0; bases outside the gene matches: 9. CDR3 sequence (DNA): TGCAGCGTTGCCGGGCTAGCGGGTGATAGCACAGATACGCAGTATTTT. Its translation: CSVAGLAGDSTDTQYF.

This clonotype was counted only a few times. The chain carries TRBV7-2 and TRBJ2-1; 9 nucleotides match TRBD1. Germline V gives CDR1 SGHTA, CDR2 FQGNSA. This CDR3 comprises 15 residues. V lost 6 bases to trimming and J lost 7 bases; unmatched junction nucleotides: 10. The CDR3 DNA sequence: TGTGCCAGCAGACCGACAGGGGGTGCTGGGAATGAGCAGTTCTTC. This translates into CASRPTGGAGNEQFF.